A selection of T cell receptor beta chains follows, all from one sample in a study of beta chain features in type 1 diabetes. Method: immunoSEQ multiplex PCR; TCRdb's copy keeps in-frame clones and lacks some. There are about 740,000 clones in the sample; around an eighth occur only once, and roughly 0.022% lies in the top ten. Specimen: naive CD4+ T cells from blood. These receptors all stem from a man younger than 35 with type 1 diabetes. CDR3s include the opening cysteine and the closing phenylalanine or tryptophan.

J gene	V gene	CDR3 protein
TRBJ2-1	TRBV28	CASSLPSALAGGPNEQFF
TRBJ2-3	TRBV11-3	CASSLRGSVDTQYF
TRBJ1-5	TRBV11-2	CASSPTGFNQPQHF
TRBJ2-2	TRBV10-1	CASSDQDTGELFF
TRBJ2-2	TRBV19	CASSLGTQNTGELFF
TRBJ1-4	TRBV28	CASSLMGGGEKLFF
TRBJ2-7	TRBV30	CAWALITHEQYF
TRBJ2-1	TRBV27	CASRSSGGPYNEQFF
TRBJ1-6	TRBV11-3	CASSPGGTGYSPLHF
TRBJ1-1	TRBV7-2	CASSLLGGNTEAFF
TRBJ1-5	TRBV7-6	CASSLGQSNQPQHF
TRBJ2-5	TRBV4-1	CASSQEPSGGAGEETQYF
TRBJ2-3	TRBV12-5	CASGLGGGTDTQYF
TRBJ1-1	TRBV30	CAWSGQSNTEAFF
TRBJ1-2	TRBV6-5	CASSYWANYGYTF
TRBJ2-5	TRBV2	CASSDERGSQETQYF
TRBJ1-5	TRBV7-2	CASSHPSWYSNQPQHF
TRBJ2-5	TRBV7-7	CASGIVGSSRETQYF
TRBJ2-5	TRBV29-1	CSVGGTGGAETQYF
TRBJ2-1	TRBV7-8	CASSPGTSGGYEHNEQFF
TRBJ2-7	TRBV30	CAWSEGPSVTYEQYF
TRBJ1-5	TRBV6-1	CASSERSNQPQHF
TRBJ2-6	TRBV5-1	CASSLSPDRANSGANVLTF
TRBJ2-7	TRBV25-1	CASSRFGQGRSYEQYF
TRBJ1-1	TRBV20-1	CSAKGWNEAFF
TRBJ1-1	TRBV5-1	CASSFLLDGTEAFF
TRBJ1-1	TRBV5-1	CASHPGLQLNTEAFF
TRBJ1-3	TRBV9	CASSVEGNTIYF
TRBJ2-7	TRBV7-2	CASSFSAAARYEQYF
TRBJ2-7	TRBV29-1	CSVSDSVIRYEQYF
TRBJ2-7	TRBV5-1	CASRRTGSYEQYF
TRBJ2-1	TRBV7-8	CASSPRLDSYNEQFF
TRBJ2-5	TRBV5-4	CASSLARTSGGAGETQYF
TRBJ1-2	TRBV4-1	CASRGTGRRGDGYTF
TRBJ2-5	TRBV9	CASSVGVLKELGTQYF